The 22 T cell receptor beta chains in this list originate from one sample, sequenced in a study of T cell responses to AZD1222 COVID-19 vaccine. The data were produced by immunoSEQ multiplex PCR, yet TCRdb's version contains in-frame clones alone and is incomplete. This table holds about 190,000 clones, around 89% found once. This specimen was peripheral blood, taken on day 0 of AZD1222 vaccination. The receptors originated from an adult in good health.

This clone was counted ten times or more. In nucleotides, the CDR3 is TGTGCCAGCAGCTTAGCATTTACTAGCGGGGGGGCAGATACGCAGTATTTT. Protein: CASSLAFTSGGADTQYF. This chain uses TRBV7-8 with TRBJ2-3, with 13 bases that match TRBD2. Germline CDR1 SGHVS, CDR2 FQNEAQ. The V segment lost 0 bases and the J segment 4 bases; nucleotides outside the gene matches: 4. The CDR3 sequence is 17 residues long. Looking up the rest from reference TRBV7-8 and TRBJ2-3 gives the full variable domain: GAGVSQSPRYKVAKRGQDVALRCDPISGHVSLFWYQQALGQGPEFLTYFQNEAQLDKSGLPSDRFFAERPEGSVSTLKIQRTQQEDSAVYLCASSLAFTSGGADTQYFGPGTRLTVL.

This chain links TRBV4-1 with TRBJ2-5; 9 bases are a match to TRBD1. From germline, CDR1 is MGHRA and CDR2 YSYEKL. J was trimmed by 5 bases and V by 4 bases; bases with no gene match: 14. The CDR3 has 17 residues. The CDR3 sequence: CASSPGAIQGADETQYF. The CDR3 DNA follows: TGCGCCAGCAGCCCAGGGGCCATACAGGGGGCTGATGAGACCCAGTACTTC.

J is TRBJ2-3 and V is TRBV3-1 (or the pseudogene TRBV3-2); D uncertain. This CDR3 region has 13 residues. Germline loops: CDR1 LGHDT, CDR2 YNNKEL (reference sequence). Trimming pared 3 bases from V and 4 bases from J, leaving 8 bases between. This chain's CDR3 is CASSHAHADTQYF. CDR3 sequence (DNA): TGTGCCAGCAGCCACGCACACGCAGATACGCAGTATTTT.

A few counts support this clone. The CDR3 DNA sequence: TGTGCCAGCAGCTTAGGGGGGTACGGAAACACCATATATTTT. The encoded protein is CASSLGGYGNTIYF. The chain couples TRBV7-9 to TRBJ1-3, with D possibly being TRBD1 (5 bases). V was trimmed by 1 base and J by 4 bases, leaving 8 bases between them. Germline assignment: CDR1 SEHNR and CDR2 FQNEAQ (reference sequence). The CDR3 is made up of 14 amino acids.

The chain is built from TRBV5-8 and TRBJ2-3, with 12 positions matching TRBD2. Per the germline V gene, CDR1 is SGHTS and CDR2 is YDEGEE. V was pared by 2 bases and J by 6 bases, with 4 bases of the junction left unmatched. The CDR3 loop spans 15 amino acids. Here the CDR3 reads CASSFASGGADTQYF. The CDR3 coding sequence is TGTGCCAGCAGCTTCGCTAGCGGGGGGGCGGATACGCAGTATTTT.

The chain is built from TRBV5-1 and TRBJ1-1; TRBD1 matches 7 bases. Per germline, CDR1 SGHRS and CDR2 YFSETQ. V was clipped by 1 base and J by 4 bases; unmatched bases: 4. CDR3 length equals 14 residues. The CDR3 loop reads CASSLSTGRTEAFF. CDR3 coding DNA: TGCGCCAGCAGCTTGTCGACAGGGCGCACTGAAGCTTTCTTT. Using reference TRBV5-1 and TRBJ1-1 for the parts outside the CDR3, the full variable domain is KAGVTQTPRYLIKTRGQQVTLSCSPISGHRSVSWYQQTPGQGLQFLFEYFSETQRNKGNFPGRFSGRQFSNSRSEMNVSTLELGDSALYLCASSLSTGRTEAFFGQGTRLTVV.

There are many counts of this clone. The J gene is TRBJ2-7, the V gene TRBV24-1, with D perhaps matching TRBD1 (5 bases). Germline V lookup: CDR1 KGHDR, CDR2 SFDVKD. This CDR3 has 16 residues. CDR3 DNA: TGTGCAAGGGTGGAAAGGGGCGACCCCTCCACCTACGAGCAGTACTTC. Translated: CARVERGDPSTYEQYF.

The chain employs TRBV5-1 and TRBJ2-3; 12 positions agree with TRBD2. From germline, CDR1 is SGHRS and CDR2 YFSETQ. V lost 0 bases, J lost 4 bases, and 3 bases stayed unmatched. CDR3 length: 16 residues. The chain's CDR3 is CASSLVASGGADTQYF. In DNA, the CDR3 is TGCGCCAGCAGCTTGGTTGCTAGCGGGGGGGCAGATACGCAGTATTTT.

J is TRBJ2-3 and V is TRBV7-3; D gene uncertain. The CDR3 spans 12 residues. V shed 4 bases and J shed 2 bases, with 4 bases lying between them. Looked up from germline, CDR1 is SGHTA and CDR2 is FQGTGA. Here the CDR3 DNA reads TGTGCCAGCAGCTCAAACACAGATACGCAGTATTTT. Protein sequence: CASSSNTDTQYF.

The chain employs TRBV7-2 and TRBJ1-2; no reliable D call. Germline V gene data show CDR1 as SGHTA and CDR2 as FQGNSA. The CDR3 totals 12 residues. V dropped 2 bases and J dropped 5 bases, with 6 bases sitting between them. CDR3 nucleotides: TGTGCCAGCAGCTTACGACATTATGGCTACACCTTC. It encodes CASSLRHYGYTF.

The chain uses TRBV20-1 and TRBJ2-3, with D possibly matching TRBD2 (5 bases). V was shortened by 3 bases and J by 0 bases, with 10 bases between the two germline ends. The CDR3 extends over 14 amino acids. The germline CDR1 and CDR2 sequences are DFQATT and SNEGSKA (reference sequence). This CDR3 is CSASRLPSTDTQYF. CDR3 DNA sequence: TGCAGTGCTAGTCGACTACCTAGCACAGATACGCAGTATTTT.

This chain joins TRBV6-1 and TRBJ1-5; D might be TRBD1 (6 bases). V was trimmed by 2 bases and J by 0 bases, leaving 11 bases between them. The CDR3 contains 16 residues. CDR1 is MNHNS and CDR2 is SASEGT in the germline V gene. CDR3 amino acids: CASSERWTASNQPQHF. In DNA form, the CDR3 reads TGTGCCAGCAGTGAACGCTGGACAGCTAGCAATCAGCCCCAGCATTTT.

For the CDR3, the DNA is TGTGCCGCCCGGAGCTCTGGGGCCAACGTCCTGACTTTC. Its protein product is CAARSSGANVLTF. V gene TRBV6-5 combines with J gene TRBJ2-6, with D unclear. Germline-derived CDR1 and CDR2 are MNHEY and SVGAGI. The CDR3 has 13 residues. V gave up 11 bases and J gave up 0 bases, with 8 bases separating them.

The chain has TRBV18 and TRBJ1-1; D call uncertain. The CDR3 runs 15 residues. Trimming took off 2 bases at V and 5 bases at J, with 15 bases between the two ends. The germline CDR1 and CDR2 sequences are KGHSH and LQKENI. CDR3 sequence: CASSPEPYRLTEAFF. The DNA for the CDR3 is TGTGCCAGCTCACCAGAACCTTACAGATTAACTGAAGCTTTCTTT.

The CDR3 nucleotides are TGTGCCAGCAGGGGACTAGCGAGTAAAAACATTCAGTACTTC. As protein: CASRGLASKNIQYF. The chain combines TRBV6-5 with TRBJ2-4; 10 positions match TRBD2. The CDR3 covers 14 residues. The germline gives CDR1 MNHEY, CDR2 SVGAGI. The V and J ends lost 6 bases and 4 bases, in that order; junction bases with no gene match: 3.

About this clone itself: Other nucleotide sequences in the sample specify the same CDR3. V usage is TRBV25-1 and J usage is TRBJ2-3; 7 nucleotides line up with TRBD2. CDR3 length: 16 amino acids. CDR1 and CDR2 (germline): MGHDK, SYGVNS. V shed 1 base, J shed 5 bases, and the junction held 9 bases outside the gene matches. The CDR3: CASSEFYPGGVDTQYF. In DNA form, the CDR3 reads TGTGCCAGCAGTGAATTTTACCCGGGGGGTGTAGATACGCAGTATTTT. Full variable domain (outside the CDR3, taken from reference TRBV25-1 and TRBJ2-3): EADIYQTPRYLVIGTGKKITLECSQTMGHDKMYWYQQDPGMELHLIHYSYGVNSTEKGDLSSESTVSRIRTEHFPLTLESARPSHTSQYLCASSEFYPGGVDTQYFGPGTRLTVL.

The J gene is TRBJ2-1, the V gene TRBV11-3; 13 bases align to TRBD2. Germline V gene sequence: CDR1 SGHNT, CDR2 YENEEA. V shed 1 base, J shed 4 bases, and the junction held 4 bases outside the gene matches. The CDR3 is 17 amino acids. The CDR3 sequence is CASSLVPGLAGYNEQFF. Here the CDR3 DNA reads TGTGCCAGCAGCTTAGTACCGGGACTAGCGGGGTACAATGAGCAGTTCTTC. The full variable domain, in which reference TRBV11-3 and TRBJ2-1 provide the parts outside the CDR3, is EAGVVQSPRYKIIEKKQPVAFWCNPISGHNTLYWYLQNLGQGPELLIRYENEEAVDDSQLPKDRFSAERLKGVDSTLKIQPAELGDSAVYLCASSLVPGLAGYNEQFFGPGTRLTVL.

The chain couples TRBV7-8 to TRBJ1-6, with D uncertain. Germline V gives CDR1 SGHVS, CDR2 FQNEAQ. V gave up 3 bases and J gave up 6 bases, with 21 bases separating them. CDR3 size: 18 residues. CDR3 DNA sequence: TGTGCCAGCAGCTTTGCCATGGTGCAGGACCTCATTAATTCACCCCTCCACTTT. Protein product: CASSFAMVQDLINSPLHF. The full variable domain, with the rest looked up from reference TRBV7-8 and TRBJ1-6, is GAGVSQSPRYKVAKRGQDVALRCDPISGHVSLFWYQQALGQGPEFLTYFQNEAQLDKSGLPSDRFFAERPEGSVSTLKIQRTQQEDSAVYLCASSFAMVQDLINSPLHFGNGTRLTVT.

V is TRBV7-2 and J is TRBJ2-1, with 7 bases aligning to TRBD1. Trimming removed 5 bases from V and 3 bases from J; junction bases left unmatched: 13. Per germline, CDR1 SGHTA and CDR2 FQGNSA. CDR3 length: 17 residues. CDR3 sequence: CASSPPNRGIFYNEQFF. CDR3 DNA sequence: TGTGCCAGCAGCCCTCCGAACAGGGGTATTTTCTACAATGAGCAGTTCTTC.

This chain joins TRBV5-1 and TRBJ2-3; 7 bases align to TRBD1. The CDR3 contains 15 residues. V shed 5 bases and J 1 base; nucleotides not matched to a gene: 7. The germline V gene has CDR1 SGHRS and CDR2 YFSETQ. CDR3 DNA: TGCGCCAGCAGTGAACAGGGGTATGGCACAGATACGCAGTATTTT. Translating gives CASSEQGYGTDTQYF.

The genes are TRBV12-3 or TRBV12-4 and TRBJ1-5; D may be TRBD1 (6 bases). With 5 bases removed from V and 5 bases from J, the gap between germline ends came to 10 bases. The CDR3 length is 13 residues. CDR3 sequence: CASSGQGYQPQHF. Here the CDR3 DNA reads TGTGCCAGCAGTGGGCAGGGGTATCAGCCCCAGCATTTT.

This chain links TRBV24-1 with TRBJ2-5, with D possibly TRBD1 on 5 matching bases. Deletions cut 11 bases from V and 7 bases from J, with 13 bases between. The CDR3 is 11 residues long. From germline, CDR1 is KGHDR and CDR2 SFDVKD. CDR3 amino acids: CAMSRRATQYF. The CDR3 bases are TGTGCCATGTCCCGCAGGGCGACCCAGTACTTC.